A single sample gave rise to the 11 T cell receptor beta chains below, sequenced in a study of T cells in Graves' hyperthyroidism and ophthalmopathy. Regions amplified from RNA transcripts were the TCR beta CDR3 regions. First-round RT-PCR of the TCR CDR3 relied on the HTBI primer set. TCRdb ran MiXCR on the multiplex PCR reads and lists one entry per CDR3 protein. The sample contains 490,000 or so distinct CDR3 sequences, just under 20% of which appear only once. Sequenced sample: blood. These TCRs come from a man aged 40-50 years with Graves' ophthalmopathy.

This clonotype was found a few times. CDR3 in DNA: TGTGCCAGCAGCTTGGGGTCCATAGCGGGAACACAAGAGACCCAGTACTTC. It translates to CASSLGSIAGTQETQYF. The genes are TRBV5-4 and TRBJ2-5; 8 bases are a match to TRBD2. After removal of 0 bases from V and 2 bases from J, the junction contained 9 bases not matched to a gene. The length of the CDR3 is 17 residues. CDR1 SGHNT and CDR2 YYREEE come from the germline V gene (reference sequence).

This clonotype was seen more than once but under ten times. The chain joins TRBV20-1 to TRBJ1-6, with D tentatively TRBD1 (5 bases). Germline V gene lookup returns CDR1 DFQATT and CDR2 SNEGSKA (reference sequence). V was shortened by 8 bases and J by 6 bases, with 14 bases between the two germline ends. This CDR3 has 13 amino acids. The CDR3 loop is CSTTNRPNSPLHF. DNA of the CDR3: TGCAGTACTACGAACAGGCCTAATTCACCCCTCCACTTT.

Many counts were recorded for this clonotype. The chain carries TRBV28 and TRBJ2-7; D is perhaps TRBD2 (6 bases). Per the germline V gene, CDR1 is MDHEN and CDR2 is SYDVKM. CDR3 length: 13 residues. V lost 7 bases, J lost 7 bases, and 17 bases lay in between. CDR3 in DNA: TGTGCCAGCACTAGCGAGATCTCAGGGGAGCAGTACTTC. It yields the protein CASTSEISGEQYF.

This rearrangement joins TRBV27 to TRBJ1-5; D call uncertain. The germline V gene has CDR1 MNHEY and CDR2 SMNVEV (reference sequence). Trimming left V 3 bases short and J 3 bases short, with 9 bases between. The CDR3 is made up of 14 amino acids. Written as DNA, the CDR3 is TGTGCCAGCAGTTTTGGTAGGCCCAATCAGCCCCAGCATTTT. Its translation: CASSFGRPNQPQHF.

The chain employs TRBV10-1 and TRBJ2-3, with D possibly being TRBD1 (6 bases). The CDR3 has 15 amino acids. Trimming pared 7 bases from V and 1 base from J, leaving 15 bases between. Germline CDR1 reads WNHNN; CDR2 reads SYGVQD (reference sequence). CDR3 sequence reads: CASIDRISGTDTQYF. The CDR3, as DNA: TGCGCCAGCATCGACAGGATTTCTGGCACAGATACGCAGTATTTT.

The V gene is TRBV6-4, the J gene TRBJ2-5; either TRBD1 or TRBD2 may supply D (5 bases each). Germline loops: CDR1 MRHNA, CDR2 SNTAGT. The CDR3 loop spans 16 amino acids. V was shortened by 11 bases and J by 5 bases, with 27 bases between the two germline ends. The CDR3 loop is CALAPRARGKRETQYF. Here the CDR3 DNA reads TGTGCCTTGGCCCCCAGGGCGAGGGGCAAACGGGAGACCCAGTACTTC.

In this sample, this clonotype turned up a few times. The rearrangement uses TRBV9 and TRBJ1-6; no definite D call. From germline, CDR1 is SGDLS and CDR2 YYNGEE. The V and J ends lost 3 bases and 9 bases respectively, with 10 bases between them. This CDR3 contains 13 residues. Here the CDR3 DNA reads TGTGCCAGCAGCGCAGAGAGAAGTTCACCCCTCCACTTT. This codes for CASSAERSSPLHF. Looking up the rest from reference TRBV9 and TRBJ1-6 gives the full variable domain: DSGVTQTPKHLITATGQRVTLRCSPRSGDLSVYWYQQSLDQGLQFLIQYYNGEERAKGNILERFSAQQFPDLHSELNLSSLELGDSALYFCASSAERSSPLHFGNGTRLTVT.

This clonotype showed up many times. The V gene is TRBV2, the J gene TRBJ2-5, with a weak D call TRBD2 (6 bases). Trimming took off 8 bases at V and 0 bases at J, with 10 bases between the two ends. The CDR3 contains 13 residues. The germline CDR1 and CDR2 sequences are SNHLY and FYNNEI. The CDR3 DNA follows: TGTGCCAGCGGGGGGTCTCACCAAGAGACCCAGTACTTC. It codes for CASGGSHQETQYF.

CDR3: CASSAKGLAYTGELFF. The DNA of the CDR3 is TGCGCCAGCAGCGCCAAGGGACTAGCATACACCGGGGAGCTGTTTTTT. J is TRBJ2-2 and V is TRBV10-2, with TRBD2 identical over 9 bases. The CDR3 has 16 amino acids. Germline V gene lookup returns CDR1 WSHSY and CDR2 SAAADI. V lost 6 bases and J lost 3; bases outside the gene matches: 8.

This clonotype was observed a handful of times. This chain uses TRBV2 with TRBJ2-3; D possibly corresponds to TRBD2 (6 bases). Trimming pared 2 bases from V and 2 bases from J, leaving 17 bases between. Germline assignment: CDR1 SNHLY and CDR2 FYNNEI. This CDR3 is built from 17 residues. As DNA, the CDR3 is TGTGCCAGCAGTGAACGGACCGGGACTGGAGTCACAGATACGCAGTATTTT. This translates into CASSERTGTGVTDTQYF. Full variable domain (rest looked up from reference TRBV2 and TRBJ2-3): EPEVTQTPSHQVTQMGQEVILRCVPISNHLYFYWYRQILGQKVEFLVSFYNNEISEKSEIFDDQFSVERPDGSNFTLKIRSTKLEDSAMYFCASSERTGTGVTDTQYFGPGTRLTVL.

This clonotype was seen a few times. This chain uses TRBV9 with TRBJ1-1; D is ambiguous. The CDR3 totals 14 residues. Germline V gene sequence: CDR1 SGDLS, CDR2 YYNGEE. The V gene lost 2 bases and the J gene lost 1 base, with 9 bases spanning the gap. The CDR3 DNA follows: TGTGCCAGCAGCGTTAGGCAGACGAACACTGAAGCTTTCTTT. As protein: CASSVRQTNTEAFF.